Each of the 2 T cell receptor beta chains below was sequenced from the same sample in a study of cytomegalovirus exposure and HLA in healthy donors. Clones were read by immunoSEQ multiplex PCR, and TCRdb kept only the in-frame ones, dropping some. Counted here are 150,000 to 200,000 clones, 80% to 85% occurring once; the ten biggest clones make up roughly 10%. The specimen sequenced was PBMCs. The receptors shown here come from a man younger than 45 in good health and CMV-seropositive.

V gene TRBV5-1 combines with J gene TRBJ1-1; 9 bases fit TRBD1. V lost 1 base to trimming and J lost 0 bases; unmatched junction nucleotides: 7. This CDR3 region has 17 residues. Germline loops: CDR1 SGHRS, CDR2 YFSETQ. The CDR3 nucleotides are TGCGCCAGCAGCTTGTTACAGGGGGCACCGATGAACACTGAAGCTTTCTTT. It encodes CASSLLQGAPMNTEAFF.

This clone is a singleton in its sample. The chain links TRBV7-8 to TRBJ2-5; 11 bases align to TRBD2. Germline CDR1 reads SGHVS; CDR2 reads FQNEAQ. This CDR3 is 15 amino acids long. Trimming took 3 bases from V and 5 from J; bases not matched to a gene: 5. The CDR3 bases are TGTGCCAGCAGCTTTAGCGGGGGGGCCGGTGAGACCCAGTACTTC. This encodes CASSFSGGAGETQYF. Based on the CDR3 plus reference TRBV7-8 and TRBJ2-5, the full variable domain is GAGVSQSPRYKVAKRGQDVALRCDPISGHVSLFWYQQALGQGPEFLTYFQNEAQLDKSGLPSDRFFAERPEGSVSTLKIQRTQQEDSAVYLCASSFSGGAGETQYFGPGTRLLVL.